What follows are 14 T cell receptor beta chains derived from one specimen sequenced in a study of shared clonotypes between healthy human individuals. Assay: immunoSEQ multiplex PCR; the TCRdb copy retains only in-frame clones and omits some. This table has about 450,000 clones, roughly 83% appearing once. The sample comprised PBMCs. These receptors all stem from a woman aged 40 to 55 in good health. Some clones in this sample may be carry-over from other donors' samples.

The chain employs TRBV4-1 and TRBJ1-5; D uncertain. The CDR3 is 14 residues long. V was shortened by 0 bases and J by 7 bases, with 10 bases between the two germline ends. Germline V gene data show CDR1 as MGHRA and CDR2 as YSYEKL. CDR3 loop: CASSQDSWRQPQHF. CDR3 DNA sequence: TGCGCCAGCAGCCAAGATTCGTGGAGGCAGCCCCAGCATTTT.

The V and J genes are TRBV4-3 and TRBJ1-1; the D is unclear. The V end lost 3 bases, the J end lost 0 bases, and 11 bases lay between the germline ends. Germline CDR1 is LGHNA and CDR2 is YSLEER. There are 15 residues in the CDR3. CDR3: CASSHSTNMNTEAFF. Written as DNA, the CDR3 is TGCGCCAGCAGCCACAGTACCAACATGAACACTGAAGCTTTCTTT.

This clone was recorded a few times. The sample holds other DNA sequences that translate to the same CDR3. V usage is TRBV5-1 and J usage is TRBJ1-5, with D unclear. Germline V gene sequence: CDR1 SGHRS, CDR2 YFSETQ. Trimming stripped 0 bases from V and 1 base from J, with 5 bases between. This CDR3 is built from 14 residues. The CDR3 loop reads CASSLDGSNQPQHF. In DNA form, the CDR3 reads TGCGCCAGCAGCTTGGACGGCAGCAATCAGCCCCAGCATTTT.

CDR3 protein: CASSLEWASTQYF. The CDR3 nucleotides read TGTGCCAGCAGCTTAGAATGGGCTTCTACGCAGTATTTT. V usage is TRBV11-3 and J usage is TRBJ2-3; D remains unclear. There are 13 residues in the CDR3. Trimming left V 0 bases short and J 8 bases short, with 9 bases between. CDR1 is SGHNT, CDR2 YENEEA, per germline.

V usage is TRBV19 and J usage is TRBJ1-1; 7 nucleotides align to TRBD1. Germline V gene sequence: CDR1 LNHDA, CDR2 SQIVND (reference sequence). The CDR3 totals 16 residues. V was pared by 5 bases and J by 2 bases, with 11 bases of the junction left unmatched. CDR3 nucleotides: TGTGCCAGTAGTCCCCGGGGCCGACAGGGAAACACTGAAGCTTTCTTT. Protein: CASSPRGRQGNTEAFF.

This chain connects TRBV19 to TRBJ2-5; TRBD2 is a possible D gene (5 bases). With 0 bases removed from V and 5 bases from J, the gap between germline ends came to 13 bases. The CDR3 contains 15 residues. Germline CDR1 LNHDA, CDR2 SQIVND (reference sequence). The CDR3 spells CASSIDHRGGETQYF. CDR3 in DNA: TGTGCCAGTAGTATAGATCATCGGGGTGGGGAGACCCAGTACTTC.

V is TRBV11-2 and J is TRBJ2-5; 12 nucleotides match TRBD1. Per the germline V gene, CDR1 is SGHAT and CDR2 is FQNNGV. The CDR3 consists of 15 residues. Germline trimming cut 6 bases from V and 5 bases from J; bases unmatched to any gene: 7. In DNA form, the CDR3 reads TGTGCCAGCAGAGCCGGGACAGGGGGCGCGGAGACCCAGTACTTC. Translated, it gives CASRAGTGGAETQYF.

This clone was picked up a small number of times. The chain carries TRBV30 and TRBJ2-7; D possibly matches TRBD1 or TRBD2 (5 bases each). Looked up from germline, CDR1 is GTSNPN and CDR2 is SVGIG (reference sequence). V lost 2 bases and J lost 3, with 8 bases in between. The CDR3 is made up of 12 amino acids. CDR3 DNA sequence: TGTGCCTGGAGTCGGGACCTCTACGAGCAGTACTTC. It translates to CAWSRDLYEQYF.

The rearrangement joins TRBV5-1 to TRBJ2-6; 7 nucleotides agree with TRBD2. The V gene's germline CDR1 is SGHRS and CDR2 YFSETQ. V trimming: 4 bases; J trimming: 0 bases; junction bases outside the gene matches: 13. This CDR3 spans 19 amino acids. Written as DNA, the CDR3 is TGCGCCAGCAGCCTGCGTTCCCGGGGGGAAAGCTCTGGGGCCAACGTCCTGACTTTC. Protein: CASSLRSRGESSGANVLTF. The full variable domain, its missing parts supplied by reference TRBV5-1 and TRBJ2-6, is KAGVTQTPRYLIKTRGQQVTLSCSPISGHRSVSWYQQTPGQGLQFLFEYFSETQRNKGNFPGRFSGRQFSNSRSEMNVSTLELGDSALYLCASSLRSRGESSGANVLTFGAGSRLTVL.

This chain joins TRBV30 and TRBJ1-5; D might be TRBD1 (5 bases). Germline lookup yields CDR1 GTSNPN and CDR2 SVGIG (reference sequence). V gave up 5 bases and J gave up 3 bases, with 11 bases separating them. This CDR3 has 13 residues. DNA of the CDR3: TGTGCCTGGGGGGCAGGAGACAATCAGCCCCAGCATTTT. Amino acids: CAWGAGDNQPQHF.

Only one count was recorded for this clone. The V call is TRBV5-4, the J call TRBJ2-3, with TRBD1 identical over 8 bases. CDR3 length equals 13 residues. Looked up from germline, CDR1 is SGHNT and CDR2 is YYREEE (reference sequence). The V gene end was trimmed by 3 bases and the J gene end by 4 bases; junction bases not matched to a gene: 1. CDR3 coding DNA: TGTGCCAGCAGCTCGACAGGGGCAGATACGCAGTATTTT. Protein product: CASSSTGADTQYF.

This clone was detected only a few times. The chain links TRBV12-5 to TRBJ1-1; TRBD1 matches at 9 bases. The CDR3 has 15 amino acids. The germline V gene has CDR1 LGHNT and CDR2 FRNRAP. With V trimmed by 1 base and J by 1 base, 1 base remained unmatched. The CDR3, as DNA: TGTGCTAGTGGTTTGGGACAGGGGGAGAACACTGAAGCTTTCTTT. Translation: CASGLGQGENTEAFF. The full variable domain, its missing parts supplied by reference TRBV12-5 and TRBJ1-1, is DARVTQTPRHKVTEMGQEVTMRCQPILGHNTVFWYRQTMMQGLELLAYFRNRAPLDDSGMPKDRFSAEMPDATLATLKIQPSEPRDSAVYFCASGLGQGENTEAFFGQGTRLTVV.

This chain connects TRBV7-2 to TRBJ2-3, with D perhaps matching TRBD2 (5 bases). V lost 0 bases and J lost 5, with 6 bases in between. The germline gives CDR1 SGHTA, CDR2 FQGNSA. The CDR3 has 13 residues. This chain's CDR3 is CASSLAREDTQYF. CDR3 bases: TGTGCCAGCAGCTTAGCCCGGGAAGATACGCAGTATTTT.

This clone was detected only a few times. This chain's CDR3 is CASSGAGQENQPQHF. CDR3 DNA: TGTGCCAGCTCTGGGGCAGGGCAGGAGAACCAGCCCCAGCATTTT. This rearrangement joins TRBV18 to TRBJ1-5; possible D gene TRBD1, 5 bases. Germline CDR1 reads KGHSH; CDR2 reads LQKENI. V dropped 6 bases and J dropped 7 bases, with 19 bases sitting between them. The CDR3 loop spans 15 amino acids.